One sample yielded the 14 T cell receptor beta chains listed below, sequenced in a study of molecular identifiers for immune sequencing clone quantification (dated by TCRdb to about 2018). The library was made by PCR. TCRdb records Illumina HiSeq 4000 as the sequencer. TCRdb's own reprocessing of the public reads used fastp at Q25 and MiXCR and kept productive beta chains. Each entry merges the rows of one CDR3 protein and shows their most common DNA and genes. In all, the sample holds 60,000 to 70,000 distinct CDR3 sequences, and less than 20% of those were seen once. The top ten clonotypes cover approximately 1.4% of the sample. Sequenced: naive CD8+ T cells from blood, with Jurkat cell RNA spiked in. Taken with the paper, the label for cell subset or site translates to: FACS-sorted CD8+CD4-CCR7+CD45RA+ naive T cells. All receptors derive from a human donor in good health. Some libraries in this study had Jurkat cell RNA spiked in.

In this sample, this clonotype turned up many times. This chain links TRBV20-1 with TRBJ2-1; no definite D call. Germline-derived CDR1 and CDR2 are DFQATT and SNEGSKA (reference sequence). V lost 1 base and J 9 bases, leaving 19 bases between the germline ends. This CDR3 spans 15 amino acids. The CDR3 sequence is CSARGLFEGTGEQFF. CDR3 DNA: TGCAGTGCTAGAGGTTTGTTTGAAGGCACCGGTGAGCAGTTCTTC.

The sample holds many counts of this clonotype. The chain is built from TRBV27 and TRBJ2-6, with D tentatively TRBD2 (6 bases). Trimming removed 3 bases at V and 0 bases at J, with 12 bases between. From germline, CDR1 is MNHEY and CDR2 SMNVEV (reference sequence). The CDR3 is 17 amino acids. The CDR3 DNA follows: TGTGCCAGCAGTTTGGTCGGGGGTAACTCTGGGGCCAACGTCCTGACTTTC. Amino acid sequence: CASSLVGGNSGANVLTF.

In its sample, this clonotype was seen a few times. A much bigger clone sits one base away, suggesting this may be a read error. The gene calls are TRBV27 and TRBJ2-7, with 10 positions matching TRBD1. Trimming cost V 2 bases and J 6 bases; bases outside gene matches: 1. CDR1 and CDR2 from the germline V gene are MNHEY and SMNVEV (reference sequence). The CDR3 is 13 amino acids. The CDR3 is CASSLDRGPEQYF. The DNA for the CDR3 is TGTGCCAGCAGTTTAGACAGGGGGCCCGAGCAGTACTTC.

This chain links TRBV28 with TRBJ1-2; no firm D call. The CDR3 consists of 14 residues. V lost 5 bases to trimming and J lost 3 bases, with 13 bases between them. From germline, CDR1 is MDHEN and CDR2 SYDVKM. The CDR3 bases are TGTGCCAGCAGTCAAAGGACGGGCTACTATGGCTACACCTTC. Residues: CASSQRTGYYGYTF.

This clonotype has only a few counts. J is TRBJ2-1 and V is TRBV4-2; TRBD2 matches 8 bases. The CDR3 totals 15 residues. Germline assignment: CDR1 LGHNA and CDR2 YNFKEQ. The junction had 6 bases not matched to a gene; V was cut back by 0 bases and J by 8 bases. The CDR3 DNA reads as TGTGCCAGCAGCCAAGAGAGCGGGAGTCGAGATGAGCAGTTCTTC. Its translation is CASSQESGSRDEQFF.

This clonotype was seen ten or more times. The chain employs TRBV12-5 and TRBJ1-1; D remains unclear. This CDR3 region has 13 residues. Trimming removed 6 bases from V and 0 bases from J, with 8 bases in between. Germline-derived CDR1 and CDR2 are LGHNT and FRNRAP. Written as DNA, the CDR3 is TGTGCTAGTGGCCAATATATGAACACTGAAGCTTTCTTT. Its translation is CASGQYMNTEAFF.

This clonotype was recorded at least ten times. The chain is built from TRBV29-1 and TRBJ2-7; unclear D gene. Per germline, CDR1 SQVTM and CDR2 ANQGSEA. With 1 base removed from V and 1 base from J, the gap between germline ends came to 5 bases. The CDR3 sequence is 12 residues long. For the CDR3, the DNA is TGCAGCGTTGAAGGATCTTCCTACGAGCAGTACTTC. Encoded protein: CSVEGSSYEQYF.

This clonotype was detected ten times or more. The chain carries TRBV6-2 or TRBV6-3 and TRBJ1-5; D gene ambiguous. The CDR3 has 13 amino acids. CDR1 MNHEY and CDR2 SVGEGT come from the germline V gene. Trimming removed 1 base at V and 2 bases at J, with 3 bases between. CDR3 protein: CASSYLGNQPQHF. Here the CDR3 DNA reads TGTGCCAGCAGTTACTTGGGCAATCAGCCCCAGCATTTT.

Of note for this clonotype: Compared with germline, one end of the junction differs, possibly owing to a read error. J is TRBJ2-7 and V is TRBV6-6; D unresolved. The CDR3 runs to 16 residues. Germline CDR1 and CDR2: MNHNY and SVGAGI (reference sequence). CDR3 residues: CACSNLLVEDSYEQYF. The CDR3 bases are TGTGCCTGCAGTAACCTCCTTGTAGAGGATTCCTACGAGCAGTACTTC.

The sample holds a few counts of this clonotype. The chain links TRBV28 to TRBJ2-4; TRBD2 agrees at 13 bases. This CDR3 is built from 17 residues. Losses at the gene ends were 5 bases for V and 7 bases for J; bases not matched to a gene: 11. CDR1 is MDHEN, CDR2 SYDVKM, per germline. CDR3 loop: CASSPSGTSGVRNIQYF. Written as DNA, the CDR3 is TGTGCCAGCAGTCCCTCCGGGACTAGCGGGGTGAGGAACATTCAGTACTTC.

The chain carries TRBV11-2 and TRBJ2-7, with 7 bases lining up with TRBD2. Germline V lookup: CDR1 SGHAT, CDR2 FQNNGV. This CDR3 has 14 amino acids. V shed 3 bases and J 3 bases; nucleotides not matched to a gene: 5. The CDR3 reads CASSFSPSGYEQYF. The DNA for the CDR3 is TGTGCCAGCAGCTTCAGCCCTAGCGGCTACGAGCAGTACTTC.

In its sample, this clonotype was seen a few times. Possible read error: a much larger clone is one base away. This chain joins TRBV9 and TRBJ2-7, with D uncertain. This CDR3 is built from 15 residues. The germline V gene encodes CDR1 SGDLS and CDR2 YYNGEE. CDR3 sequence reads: CASSVGSSSAYERYF. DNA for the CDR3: TGTGCCAGCAGCGTAGGAAGTAGCTCTGCCTACGAGCGGTACTTC.

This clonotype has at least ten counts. CDR3 amino acids: CASSDPGLIPSQYF. In DNA form, the CDR3 reads TGTGCCAGCAGTGACCCGGGCCTAATACCGTCCCAGTACTTC. The chain links TRBV6-1 to TRBJ2-5; D not resolved. The CDR3 length is 14 residues. Between the trimmed V and J ends, which lost 3 bases and 9 bases, there was a span of 17 bases. Germline V gene data show CDR1 as MNHNS and CDR2 as SASEGT.

CDR3 sequence reads: CASRSATGTPYEQYF. The CDR3 region has the DNA TGTGCCAGCAGATCAGCGACAGGCACCCCCTACGAGCAGTACTTC. The genes are TRBV5-6 and TRBJ2-7; a possible D gene is TRBD1 (6 bases). Germline V gene data show CDR1 as SGHDT and CDR2 as YYEEEE. The CDR3 is 15 amino acids. The germline V and J ends were trimmed by 5 bases and 2 bases, with 17 bases remaining between them.